These 26 T cell receptor beta chains came from one sample sequenced in a study of memory CD4+ T cells and cytomegalovirus serostatus. Sequenced by immunoSEQ multiplex PCR; TCRdb stores in-frame clones only, minus some. This table has approximately 65,000 clones, about 74% appearing once. Single viable CD3+CD4+CD8-CD45RO+ cells were sorted as the memory CD4+ T cells. The sequenced material came from memory CD4+ T cells from blood. These receptors all come from an adult in good health and CMV-seronegative.

V gene TRBV4-3 combines with J gene TRBJ2-5; 11 nucleotides align to TRBD2. With V trimmed by 4 bases and J by 4 bases, 5 bases remained unmatched. CDR3 size: 15 residues. CDR1 LGHNA and CDR2 YSLEER come from the germline V gene. CDR3 sequence: CASSLNSGRAETQYF. CDR3 in DNA: TGCGCCAGCAGCCTCAATAGCGGGAGGGCAGAGACCCAGTACTTC.

The J gene is TRBJ2-3, the V gene TRBV5-1, with TRBD2 identical over 8 bases. The CDR3 loop spans 17 amino acids. Unmatched junction bases numbered 8, after V lost 0 bases and J lost 2 bases. Germline CDR1 is SGHRS and CDR2 is YFSETQ. The CDR3 sequence: CASSLVASGLSTDTQYF. DNA for the CDR3: TGCGCCAGCAGCTTGGTGGCTAGCGGGCTATCCACAGATACGCAGTATTTT. Combining the CDR3 with reference TRBV5-1 and TRBJ2-3 gives the whole variable domain KAGVTQTPRYLIKTRGQQVTLSCSPISGHRSVSWYQQTPGQGLQFLFEYFSETQRNKGNFPGRFSGRQFSNSRSEMNVSTLELGDSALYLCASSLVASGLSTDTQYFGPGTRLTVL.

The rearrangement joins TRBV2 to TRBJ1-2; D is unclear. The CDR3 contains 12 residues. The germline V gene has CDR1 SNHLY and CDR2 FYNNEI. Trimming cost V 3 bases and J 6 bases, with 8 bases left between them. Written as DNA, the CDR3 is TGTGCCAGCAGTGACAGAAACAATGGCTACACCTTC. It is translated as CASSDRNNGYTF.

J is TRBJ1-5 and V is TRBV28; 7 bases line up with TRBD1. V dropped 2 bases and J dropped 5; count of bases not matched to a gene: 9. The CDR3 is 16 amino acids. Germline CDR1 reads MDHEN; CDR2 reads SYDVKM. For the CDR3, the DNA is TGTGCCAGCAGTTTAAGCTCCGGGGGACAGTATCAGCCCCAGCATTTT. It yields the protein CASSLSSGGQYQPQHF.

This chain uses TRBV5-1 with TRBJ2-5, with 9 bases matching TRBD1. The CDR3 contains 15 residues. Germline trimming cut 0 bases from V and 5 bases from J; bases unmatched to any gene: 5. CDR1 and CDR2 from the germline V gene are SGHRS and YFSETQ. The CDR3 DNA reads TGCGCCAGCAGCTTGGGGAGGGACAGGGCCGAGACCCAGTACTTC. Translating it yields CASSLGRDRAETQYF.

The chain links TRBV7-9 to TRBJ1-2; D may be TRBD1 (5 bases). Trimming shortened V by 5 bases and J by 4 bases, and 11 bases separated the two germline ends. This CDR3 contains 13 residues. Germline V lookup: CDR1 SEHNR, CDR2 FQNEAQ (reference sequence). CDR3 protein: CASSPTRVYGYTF. In DNA, the CDR3 is TGTGCCAGCAGCCCAACCAGGGTCTATGGCTACACCTTC.

The chain is built from TRBV10-2 and TRBJ1-2; 10 bases agree with TRBD1. This CDR3 region has 16 residues. Trimming took 7 bases from V and 3 from J; bases not matched to a gene: 11. Germline assignment: CDR1 WSHSY and CDR2 SAAADI. The CDR3: CASTGVGGTGDYGYTF. In nucleotides, the CDR3 is TGCGCCAGCACCGGAGTAGGAGGGACAGGGGACTATGGCTACACCTTC.

The chain joins TRBV5-1 to TRBJ1-4, with a weak D call TRBD1 (6 bases). The length of the CDR3 is 13 residues. Germline CDR1 SGHRS, CDR2 YFSETQ. The germline V and J ends were trimmed by 4 bases and 4 bases, with 8 bases remaining between them. The CDR3 DNA is TGCGCCAGCAGCAGGACAGATAATGAAAAACTGTTTTTT. It encodes CASSRTDNEKLFF.

The CDR3 DNA sequence: TGTGCCAGCAGTTATGGTCCGGGGGCGGCCTCCTACGAGCAGTACTTC. Translation: CASSYGPGAASYEQYF. V usage is TRBV6-5 and J usage is TRBJ2-7; D is possibly TRBD1 or TRBD2 (6 bases each). The V end lost 3 bases, the J end lost 0 bases, and 15 bases lay between the germline ends. Germline-derived CDR1 and CDR2 are MNHEY and SVGAGI. There are 16 residues in the CDR3.

The rearrangement uses TRBV28 and TRBJ2-7; 12 positions agree with TRBD1. Germline trimming cut 6 bases from V and 5 bases from J; bases unmatched to any gene: 8. This CDR3 has 15 amino acids. Germline lookup yields CDR1 MDHEN and CDR2 SYDVKM. CDR3 residues: CASSFPGQGADEQYF. In DNA, the CDR3 is TGTGCCAGCAGCTTCCCGGGACAGGGGGCGGACGAGCAGTACTTC.

The chain recombines TRBV18 with TRBJ2-1; D is tentatively TRBD1 or TRBD2 (5 bases each). CDR3 length equals 16 residues. Germline assignment: CDR1 KGHSH and CDR2 LQKENI. Trimming took off 2 bases at V and 0 bases at J, with 11 bases between the two ends. The DNA for the CDR3 is TGTGCCAGCTCACCAGGGACGGAACGCTCCTACAATGAGCAGTTCTTC. It translates to CASSPGTERSYNEQFF.

The chain carries TRBV28 and TRBJ2-3; D is possibly TRBD2 (5 bases). Trimming removed 3 bases from V and 8 bases from J, with 12 bases in between. This CDR3 has 13 residues. Germline-derived CDR1 and CDR2 are MDHEN and SYDVKM. CDR3 loop: CASSFLLVPTQYF. The CDR3, as DNA: TGTGCCAGCAGTTTCCTACTAGTTCCTACGCAGTATTTT.

The V call is TRBV9, the J call TRBJ1-4; 10 bases are shared with TRBD1. Germline-derived CDR1 and CDR2 are SGDLS and YYNGEE. The V segment lost 4 bases and the J segment 7 bases; nucleotides outside the gene matches: 13. There are 17 residues in the CDR3. CDR3 sequence (DNA): TGTGCCAGCAGCCCATCCCCGCGGGACAGGGGAGGTGAAAAACTGTTTTTT. This gives the protein CASSPSPRDRGGEKLFF. The whole variable domain, remainder taken from reference TRBV9 and TRBJ1-4, is DSGVTQTPKHLITATGQRVTLRCSPRSGDLSVYWYQQSLDQGLQFLIQYYNGEERAKGNILERFSAQQFPDLHSELNLSSLELGDSALYFCASSPSPRDRGGEKLFFGSGTQLSVL.

The chain links TRBV7-2 to TRBJ1-1; TRBD1 matches 9 bases. With V trimmed by 1 base and J by 8 bases, 8 bases remained unmatched. Germline V lookup: CDR1 SGHTA, CDR2 FQGNSA. This CDR3 region has 15 residues. The DNA for the CDR3 is TGTGCCAGCAGCTTAGACCTACAGGGGGCGAGGGAAGCTTTCTTT. It encodes CASSLDLQGAREAFF.

There are a few counts of this clone. This chain uses TRBV11-1 with TRBJ1-2, with D unclear. CDR1 and CDR2 (germline): SGHAT, FQDESV (reference sequence). V was shortened by 5 bases and J by 1 base, with 11 bases between the two germline ends. This CDR3 spans 14 amino acids. CDR3 protein: CASSPRTVNYGYTF. In DNA form, the CDR3 reads TGTGCCAGCAGCCCTCGGACGGTTAACTATGGCTACACCTTC.

V is TRBV6-1 and J is TRBJ1-2; D gene uncertain. CDR1 and CDR2 (germline): MNHNS, SASEGT. CDR3 length equals 12 residues. V was pared by 3 bases and J by 4 bases, with 6 bases between. The CDR3 DNA sequence: TGTGCCAGCAGTGAGAGGACCTATGGCTACACCTTC. As protein: CASSERTYGYTF.

With regard to this clone: This same CDR3 is encoded by further DNA sequences in the sample. J is TRBJ1-1 and V is TRBV5-1, with D maybe TRBD1 (5 bases). V was trimmed by 7 bases and J by 5 bases, leaving 9 bases between them. Looked up from germline, CDR1 is SGHRS and CDR2 is YFSETQ. This CDR3 region has 11 residues. The CDR3 DNA follows: TGCGCCAGCCGGGGCGAGACTGAAGCTTTCTTT. Protein sequence: CASRGETEAFF. Full variable domain (rest looked up from reference TRBV5-1 and TRBJ1-1): KAGVTQTPRYLIKTRGQQVTLSCSPISGHRSVSWYQQTPGQGLQFLFEYFSETQRNKGNFPGRFSGRQFSNSRSEMNVSTLELGDSALYLCASRGETEAFFGQGTRLTVV.

The rearrangement links TRBV10-3 to TRBJ1-2, with TRBD1 matching 7 bases. Trimming took 2 bases from V and 5 from J; bases not matched to a gene: 11. Germline loops: CDR1 ENHRY, CDR2 SYGVKD. This CDR3 has 16 residues. The CDR3 nucleotides are TGTGCCATCAGTGAGGGGCGGACAGGTTCTTCGTATGGCTACACCTTC. This codes for CAISEGRTGSSYGYTF.

The chain combines TRBV5-6 with TRBJ2-5; 10 nucleotides agree with TRBD1. The J call may be incorrect, as the DNA end agrees better with TRBJ2-7. The V gene's germline CDR1 is SGHDT and CDR2 YYEEEE. This CDR3 spans 16 amino acids. CDR3 in amino acids: CASSRPDRGKVYEQYF. CDR3 sequence (DNA): TGTGCCAGCAGCCGACCGGACAGGGGGAAGGTCTACGAGCAGTACTTC.

This chain connects TRBV6-5 to TRBJ2-3; the D gene is possibly TRBD2 (6 bases). Germline V lookup: CDR1 MNHEY, CDR2 SVGAGI. Trimming stripped 7 bases from V and 6 bases from J, with 11 bases between. The CDR3 is 12 residues long. CDR3 sequence (DNA): TGTGCCAGCACGGGGGTCACCGATACGCAGTATTTT. It codes for CASTGVTDTQYF.

V and J are TRBV6-1 and TRBJ1-1; 10 bases map to TRBD1. CDR3 size: 14 residues. Unmatched junction bases numbered 2, after V lost 3 bases and J lost 4 bases. In germline, CDR1 is MNHNS, CDR2 SASEGT. The CDR3 loop reads CASSDRTGGTEAFF. The CDR3 DNA reads TGTGCCAGCAGTGACAGGACAGGGGGCACTGAAGCTTTCTTT.

The V gene is TRBV29-1, the J gene TRBJ2-7; no firm D call. V was clipped by 4 bases and J by 6 bases, with 19 bases between them. The CDR3 is 14 amino acids. Per germline, CDR1 SQVTM and CDR2 ANQGSEA. In nucleotides, the CDR3 is TGCAGCGTTGTTTTCTCCTTGCGAGGAGCCGAGCAGTACTTC. It codes for CSVVFSLRGAEQYF.

CDR3 in DNA: TGTGCCAGCAGTGAAGTTAGGAACACTGAAGCTTTCTTT. As protein: CASSEVRNTEAFF. V gene TRBV6-1 combines with J gene TRBJ1-1; D is unresolved. Germline loops: CDR1 MNHNS, CDR2 SASEGT. The CDR3 covers 13 residues. The V end lost 1 base, the J end lost 1 base, and 4 bases lay between the germline ends.

The V and J genes are TRBV10-3 and TRBJ2-7; D is possibly TRBD1 or TRBD2 (5 bases each). Trimming took 3 bases from V and 0 from J, leaving 15 bases between them. In germline, CDR1 is ENHRY, CDR2 SYGVKD. This CDR3 comprises 16 residues. CDR3 coding DNA: TGTGCCATCAGTGACGGGGAGAACAGGCCCTCCTACGAGCAGTACTTC. Translated, it gives CAISDGENRPSYEQYF.

V usage is TRBV9 and J usage is TRBJ1-4; no reliable D call. The CDR3 length is 16 residues. The V gene's germline CDR1 is SGDLS and CDR2 YYNGEE. V dropped 1 base and J dropped 0 bases, with 10 bases sitting between them. CDR3 DNA: TGTGCCAGCAGCGTAAGTCCGGGGACAACTAATGAAAAACTGTTTTTT. Its translation: CASSVSPGTTNEKLFF.

The sample holds a few counts of this clone. This chain uses TRBV27 with TRBJ1-2; D gene uncertain. The germline CDR1 and CDR2 sequences are MNHEY and SMNVEV (reference sequence). The ends were cut back, 3 bases at V and 5 bases at J, with 10 bases in the middle. This CDR3 is 13 amino acids long. The DNA of the CDR3 is TGTGCCAGCAGTTTTTCGGTAGGGTATGGCTACACCTTC. Translation: CASSFSVGYGYTF.